This T cell receptor (beta chain) was profiled in a study of blood T cell repertoires in COVID-19. Looking at the study overall: Nucleic acid was either cDNA or gDNA, and it came from T cells, B-cell-depleted T cells, or PBMCs.

Original handling: Reference gene primer amplification in the assay estimated nucleated cell counts. Some clones are missing from TCRdb's copy, which holds only in-frame ones; the method was immunoSEQ multiplex PCR. The V and J calls and clone size are taken from that table; D and trimming were inferred from the DNA. The sample gives some 300,000 clones, around 87% of which show up once; 1.3% is in the top ten. Material: peripheral blood. The TCR comes from a man between 65 and 85 years old with acute or convalescent COVID-19.

CDR3 nucleotide sequence: TGTGCCGCCCCCTCGGTTCGGGACAGGGGGCACTTTTCTGGGGCCAACGTCCTGACTTTC. Translation: CAAPSVRDRGHFSGANVLTF. The rearrangement links TRBV19 to TRBJ2-6; 12 bases are shared with TRBD1. Looked up from germline, CDR1 is LNHDA and CDR2 is SQIVND (reference sequence). CDR3 size: 20 residues. V shed 11 bases and J 1 base; nucleotides not matched to a gene: 18. The full variable domain, rest sourced from reference TRBV19 and TRBJ2-6, is DGGITQSPKYLFRKEGQNVTLSCEQNLNHDAMYWYRQDPGQGLRLIYYSQIVNDFQKGDIAEGYSVSREKKESFPLTVTSAQKNPTAFYLCAAPSVRDRGHFSGANVLTFGAGSRLTVL.